Sequencing of this T cell receptor (beta chain) was carried out in a study of human T cells and chemical hapten exposure. Looking at the study overall: Per-sample TCR yields varied mainly from small pooled library volume differences.

Notes on the study in general: DPC sensitization did not alter TCRs above 1 in 1000 frequency.

Time point of the sample: healthy volunteer bleed at 2 weeks. Whole blood, unfractionated, served as the material for total RNA extraction. The study used a library that attached unique molecular identifiers to individual cDNA molecules. TCRdb re-called the RACE reads with MiXCR, one entry per CDR3 protein. This table holds 80,000 to 100,000 distinct CDR3 sequences, approximately 9.7% found once. Concerning this clonotype: Its antigen is unidentified.

Germline trimming cut 9 bases from V and 6 bases from J; bases unmatched to any gene: 14. The CDR3 is 16 amino acids. Germline CDR1 reads SEHNR; CDR2 reads FQNEAQ (reference sequence). The rearrangement links TRBV7-9 to TRBJ2-2, with TRBD1 matching 9 bases. Sequencing used whole blood. This TCR came from a female donor in good health. Some clones in this sample may be carry-over from other donors' samples. The CDR3: CASNLPGQGSSGELFF. CDR3 in DNA: TGTGCCAGTAACTTACCGGGACAGGGATCATCCGGGGAGCTGTTTTTT.